A selection of T cell receptor beta chains follows, all from one sample in a study of cytomegalovirus exposure and HLA in healthy donors. Clones were read by immunoSEQ multiplex PCR, and TCRdb kept only the in-frame ones, dropping some. The data show approximately 200,000 clones, with approximately 84% seen just once and around 7% held by the top ten. The sample taken for sequencing was PBMCs. Receptors were obtained from a man between 18 and 29 years old in good health and CMV-seropositive. Each CDR3 is given with its conserved first and last residue. D genes are given only for firm matches. The size of a clone is reported for some rows only, either as once, few or many, or as a class for expanded clones.

TRBJ2-7,.,.,TRBV7-9,TGTGCCAGCAGCTCACTATCCGGGAATGGTGACGAGCAGTACTTC,CASSSLSGNGDEQYF
TRBJ2-1,TRBD2,once,TRBV13,TGTGCCAGCAGCTGGCGGGAGGGCCAAAATGAGCAGTTCTTC,CASSWREGQNEQFF
TRBJ2-1,TRBD2,.,TRBV5-4,TGTGCCAGCAGCTTGCAGACTAGCGGGATAGAGCAGTTCTTC,CASSLQTSGIEQFF
TRBJ2-5,.,.,TRBV30,TGTGCCTTATCAACAGGGATCGGAGAGACCCAGTACTTC,CALSTGIGETQYF
TRBJ2-7,.,.,TRBV7-9,TGTGCCAGCAGCTCCCCGGGGGTCAGCTCCTACGAGCAGTACTTC,CASSSPGVSSYEQYF
TRBJ2-1,.,once,TRBV29-1,TGCAGCGTTGACCCATCATCCAATGAGCAGTTCTTC,CSVDPSSNEQFF
TRBJ2-3,TRBD2,.,TRBV5-1,TGCGCCAGCAGCCGGACTAGCGCCACAGATACGCAGTATTTT,CASSRTSATDTQYF
TRBJ1-1,TRBD1,.,TRBV19,TGTGCCAGTAGTATCGGCAGGGGGCCCACTGAAGCTTTCTTT,CASSIGRGPTEAFF
TRBJ1-2,TRBD1,.,TRBV28,TGTGCCAGCGGACAGGGGGACGGGAACTATGGCTACACCTTC,CASGQGDGNYGYTF
TRBJ1-4,TRBD1,.,TRBV9,TGTGCCAGCAGCGAGGGGGCCCGGTCTGAAAAACTGTTTTTT,CASSEGARSEKLFF
TRBJ2-7,.,.,TRBV27,TGTGCCAGCAGTTTTACAGGGACCCGCGAGCAGTACTTC,CASSFTGTREQYF
TRBJ1-1,.,few,TRBV30,TGTGCCTGGAGGAGGGACACTGAAGCTTTCTTT,CAWRRDTEAFF
TRBJ2-7,TRBD2,many,TRBV7-9,TGTGCCAGCAGCTTAAAAGAAGCGGGGCTCTACGAGCAGTACTTC,CASSLKEAGLYEQYF
TRBJ2-5,TRBD1,.,TRBV7-2,TGTGCCAGCAGCTCAGACCTTGGGACAGTTGGCCAAGAGACCCAGTACTTC,CASSSDLGTVGQETQYF
TRBJ2-1,TRBD2,.,TRBV9,TGTGCCAGCAGCCCCGGATGGGGGGGTAACAATGAGCAGTTCTTC,CASSPGWGGNNEQFF
TRBJ1-1,.,.,TRBV15,TGTGCCACCAAAGGACAAACCAACACTGAAGCTTTCTTT,CATKGQTNTEAFF
TRBJ2-1,TRBD2,.,TRBV7-2,TGTGCCAGCAGCTTAGGCCTCCTAGCGGGAGGGAATGAGCAGTTCTTC,CASSLGLLAGGNEQFF
TRBJ2-1,TRBD2,.,TRBV7-9,TGTGCCAGCAGCTCGGGACTAGCGGGCGCGGGGGAGCAGTTCTTC,CASSSGLAGAGEQFF
TRBJ1-2,.,once,TRBV9,TGTGCCAGCAGCCCGACGCCGGGGGCTAACTATGGCTACACCTTC,CASSPTPGANYGYTF
TRBJ1-5,.,few,TRBV28,TGTGCCAGCAAGGAGGCTCGACAGCCCCAGCATTTT,CASKEARQPQHF
TRBJ2-2,.,.,TRBV15,TGTGCCACCAGCTCCTCCGGAGGCCAACAAAAGAACACCGGGGAGCTGTTTTTT,CATSSSGGQQKNTGELFF
TRBJ1-1,.,.,TRBV7-2,TGTGCCAGCAGCTTAGACGGCGGAGGCACTGAAGCTTTCTTT,CASSLDGGGTEAFF
TRBJ1-3,.,.,TRBV7-6,TGTGCCAGCAGCTTAGCGGTCACCAGCTCTGGAAACACCATATATTTT,CASSLAVTSSGNTIYF
TRBJ2-6,.,.,TRBV6-1,TGTGCCAGCAAGAAGGGGCAGGCCAACGTCCTGACTTTC,CASKKGQANVLTF